The rows below give T cell receptor beta chains drawn from one sample of a study of blood T cells in healthy people across ages. TCRdb called the 5' RACE reads again in MiXCR, with one record for every CDR3 protein. The sample has 750,000 to 950,000 distinct CDR3 sequences, 53% seen once. What was sequenced was blood. The receptors were sampled from an elderly man in good health. The conserved cysteine and the conserved F or W are not part of the CDR3 here. The order of the fields is CDR3 length, V gene, J gene, CDR3 protein.

>14|TRBV7-9|TRBJ2-3
ASSTLLAGYTDTQY
>15|TRBV20-1|TRBJ2-1
SAPLAGDYISYNEQF
>12|TRBV27|TRBJ2-4
ASSVDRQGSKQY
>12|TRBV25-1|TRBJ1-5
ASSGAGNNQPQH
>11|TRBV5-1|TRBJ1-2
ASSYDPNDGYT
>12|TRBV7-3|TRBJ2-1
ASSVRQGAYEQF
>10|TRBV4-2|TRBJ2-3
ASSRRGDTQY
>12|TRBV20-1|TRBJ2-5
SGETGHGTETQY
>12|TRBV11-2|TRBJ1-1
ASSLNGINTEAF
>12|TRBV6-5|TRBJ1-1
ASRSGHRNTEAF